The 13 T cell receptor beta chains below all came from one sample that was sequenced in a study of cytomegalovirus exposure and HLA in healthy donors. Both 60 Vbeta primers and 13 Jbeta primers went into the PCR. Libraries were prepared by immunoSEQ multiplex PCR; TCRdb keeps only in-frame clonotypes and omits some of them. The sample yields around 130,000 clones, around 84% seen once. Sequences were obtained from PBMCs. The origin of the receptors is a woman between 18 and 30 years old in good health and CMV-seropositive.

This clone has only one observation. The chain has TRBV25-1 and TRBJ1-3; tentatively, D is TRBD1 (6 bases). Germline CDR1 MGHDK, CDR2 SYGVNS. This CDR3 contains 14 residues. Trimming shortened V by 5 bases and J by 0 bases, and 8 bases separated the two germline ends. The CDR3 DNA sequence: TGTGCCAGCAGTACAGGGCTCTCTGGAAACACCATATATTTT. It yields the protein CASSTGLSGNTIYF. Based on the CDR3 plus reference TRBV25-1 and TRBJ1-3, the full variable domain is EADIYQTPRYLVIGTGKKITLECSQTMGHDKMYWYQQDPGMELHLIHYSYGVNSTEKGDLSSESTVSRIRTEHFPLTLESARPSHTSQYLCASSTGLSGNTIYFGEGSWLTVV.

This chain uses TRBV11-2 with TRBJ2-2; 8 nucleotides align to TRBD1. Germline V lookup: CDR1 SGHAT, CDR2 FQNNGV. V shed 5 bases, J shed 2 bases, and the junction held 4 bases outside the gene matches. This CDR3 region has 15 residues. CDR3 amino acids: CASSPGGTNTGELFF. In nucleotides, the CDR3 is TGTGCCAGCAGCCCAGGGGGCACTAACACCGGGGAGCTGTTTTTT.

CDR3 sequence reads: CASSWQASNQPQHF. CDR3 DNA sequence: TGTGCCAGCAGTTGGCAGGCTAGCAATCAGCCCCAGCATTTT. The chain employs TRBV28 and TRBJ1-5, with unresolved D. This CDR3 is built from 14 residues. V lost 4 bases and J 0 bases, leaving 7 bases between the germline ends. Germline CDR1 reads MDHEN; CDR2 reads SYDVKM. Filled out from reference TRBV28 and TRBJ1-5, the complete variable domain reads DVKVTQSSRYLVKRTGEKVFLECVQDMDHENMFWYRQDPGLGLRLIYFSYDVKMKEKGDIPEGYSVSREKKERFSLILESASTNQTSMYLCASSWQASNQPQHFGDGTRLSIL.

This clone was seen only once. The chain is built from TRBV6-5 and TRBJ2-2, with D possibly TRBD1 on 7 matching bases. Germline CDR1 and CDR2: MNHEY and SVGAGI. V was pared by 6 bases and J by 6 bases, with 11 bases between. The CDR3 totals 13 residues. The CDR3 DNA reads TGTGCCAGCAGAACAGGGGAGGCCGGGGAGCTGTTTTTT. Amino acid sequence: CASRTGEAGELFF.

In its sample, this clone was seen once. CDR3: CASNGGAGAYEQYF. The CDR3 DNA sequence: TGTGCCAGCAATGGGGGAGCGGGGGCCTACGAGCAGTACTTC. J is TRBJ2-7 and V is TRBV2; 8 positions match TRBD2. Germline-derived CDR1 and CDR2 are SNHLY and FYNNEI. CDR3 length equals 14 residues. With V trimmed by 7 bases and J by 2 bases, 7 bases remained unmatched.

This clone has just a few counts. This chain uses TRBV18 with TRBJ2-5; TRBD2 agrees at 9 bases. The end of the DNA aligns better with TRBJ2-7, so the J call may be wrong. This CDR3 comprises 15 residues. Germline CDR1 reads KGHSH; CDR2 reads LQKENI. The CDR3 reads CASSRGLAGPREQYF. The CDR3 region has the DNA TGTGCCAGCTCACGGGGGCTAGCGGGGCCCCGCGAGCAGTACTTC.

This clone was observed a handful of times. This sequence joins TRBV5-6 and TRBJ2-6; D possibly corresponds to TRBD1 (6 bases). CDR1 SGHDT and CDR2 YYEEEE come from the germline V gene. Trimming removed 7 bases from V and 3 bases from J, with 8 bases in between. The CDR3 consists of 13 residues. The CDR3 DNA reads as TGTGCCAGCGAGGGGGTTGGGGCCAACGTCCTGACTTTC. Amino acids: CASEGVGANVLTF.

V and J are TRBV28 and TRBJ1-2; tentative D call: TRBD1 (6 bases). This CDR3 has 15 residues. The V and J ends lost 1 base and 3 bases respectively, with 12 bases between them. Germline lookup yields CDR1 MDHEN and CDR2 SYDVKM. This CDR3 reads CASSLSGRGDYGYTF. The DNA of the CDR3 is TGTGCCAGCAGTTTATCTGGCAGGGGAGACTATGGCTACACCTTC.

J is TRBJ2-7 and V is TRBV5-1, with TRBD1 matching 11 bases. CDR1 is SGHRS, CDR2 YFSETQ, per germline. The V and J ends lost 2 bases and 4 bases, in that order; junction bases with no gene match: 5. The CDR3 covers 15 residues. CDR3 in amino acids: CASSFDWDRGYEQYF. The CDR3 nucleotides are TGCGCCAGCAGCTTCGACTGGGACAGGGGGTACGAGCAGTACTTC.

This clone came up once. CDR3 sequence reads: CASSFERGGGGDTQYF. The CDR3 DNA sequence: TGTGCCAGCAGTTTTGAGCGGGGGGGCGGTGGAGATACGCAGTATTTT. The rearrangement joins TRBV28 to TRBJ2-3, with 10 positions matching TRBD2. The CDR3 totals 16 residues. CDR1 is MDHEN, CDR2 SYDVKM, per germline. Losses at the gene ends were 3 bases for V and 5 bases for J; bases not matched to a gene: 8.

The gene calls are TRBV19 and TRBJ1-2, with 7 bases aligning to TRBD1. The CDR3 consists of 14 residues. Germline lookup yields CDR1 LNHDA and CDR2 SQIVND (reference sequence). Germline trimming cut 7 bases from V and 3 bases from J; bases unmatched to any gene: 8. The CDR3: CASNYRDSHYGYTF. CDR3 bases: TGTGCCAGTAATTACCGGGACAGCCACTATGGCTACACCTTC.

The chain employs TRBV5-1 and TRBJ2-5; D is ambiguous. Trimming cost V 0 bases and J 4 bases, with 10 bases left between them. Germline CDR1 SGHRS, CDR2 YFSETQ. The CDR3 spans 14 residues. CDR3 in amino acids: CASSLVQSVETQYF. The CDR3 coding sequence is TGCGCCAGCAGCTTGGTACAGTCGGTAGAGACCCAGTACTTC.

J is TRBJ1-4 and V is TRBV2; 10 bases agree with TRBD1. The CDR3 length is 19 residues. Germline V lookup: CDR1 SNHLY, CDR2 FYNNEI. The J segment lost 0 bases and the V segment lost 7 bases, leaving 14 bases of the junction unmatched. The CDR3 nucleotides read TGTGCCAGCACTCTTCGTCCCGGGACAGGGGCCGCAACTAATGAAAAACTGTTTTTT. Protein: CASTLRPGTGAATNEKLFF.